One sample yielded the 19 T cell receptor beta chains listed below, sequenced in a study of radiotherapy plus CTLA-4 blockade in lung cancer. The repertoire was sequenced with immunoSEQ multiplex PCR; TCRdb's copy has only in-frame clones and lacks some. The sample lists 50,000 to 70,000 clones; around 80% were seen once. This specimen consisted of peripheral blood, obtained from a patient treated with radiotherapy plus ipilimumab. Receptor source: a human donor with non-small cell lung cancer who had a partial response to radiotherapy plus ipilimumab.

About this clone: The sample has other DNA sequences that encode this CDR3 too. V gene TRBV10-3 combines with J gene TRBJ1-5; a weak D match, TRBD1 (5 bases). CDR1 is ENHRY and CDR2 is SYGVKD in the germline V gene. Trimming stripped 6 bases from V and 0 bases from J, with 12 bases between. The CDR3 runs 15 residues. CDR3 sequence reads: CAIRAGQDSNQPQHF. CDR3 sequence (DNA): TGTGCCATCAGAGCCGGACAAGATAGCAATCAGCCCCAGCATTTT.

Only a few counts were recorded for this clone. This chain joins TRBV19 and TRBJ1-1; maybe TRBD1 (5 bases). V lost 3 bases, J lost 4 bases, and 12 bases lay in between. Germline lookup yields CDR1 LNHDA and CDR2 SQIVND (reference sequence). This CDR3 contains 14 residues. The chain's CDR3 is CASSINRGGTEAFF. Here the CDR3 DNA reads TGTGCCAGTAGTATTAATAGGGGAGGCACTGAAGCTTTCTTT.

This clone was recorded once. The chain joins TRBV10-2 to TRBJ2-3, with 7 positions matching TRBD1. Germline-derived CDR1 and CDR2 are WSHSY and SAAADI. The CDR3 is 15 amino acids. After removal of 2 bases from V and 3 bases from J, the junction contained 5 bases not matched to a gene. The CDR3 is CASSEVGGGTDTQYF. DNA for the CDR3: TGCGCCAGCAGTGAGGTAGGGGGCGGGACAGATACGCAGTATTTT.

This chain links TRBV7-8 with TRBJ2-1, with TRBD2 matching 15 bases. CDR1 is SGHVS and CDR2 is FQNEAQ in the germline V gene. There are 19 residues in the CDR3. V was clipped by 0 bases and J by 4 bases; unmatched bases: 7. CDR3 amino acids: CASSLARTSGGARYNEQFF. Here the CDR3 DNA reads TGTGCCAGCAGCTTAGCTAGGACTAGCGGGGGGGCGCGATACAATGAGCAGTTCTTC. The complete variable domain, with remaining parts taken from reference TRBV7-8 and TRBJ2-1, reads GAGVSQSPRYKVAKRGQDVALRCDPISGHVSLFWYQQALGQGPEFLTYFQNEAQLDKSGLPSDRFFAERPEGSVSTLKIQRTQQEDSAVYLCASSLARTSGGARYNEQFFGPGTRLTVL.

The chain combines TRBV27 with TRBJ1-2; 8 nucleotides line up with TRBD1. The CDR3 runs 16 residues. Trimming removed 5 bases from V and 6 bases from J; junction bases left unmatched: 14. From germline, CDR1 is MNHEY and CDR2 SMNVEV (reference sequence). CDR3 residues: CASSRKIDRGKDGYTF. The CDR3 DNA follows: TGTGCCAGCAGTAGAAAAATCGACAGGGGCAAGGATGGCTACACCTTC.

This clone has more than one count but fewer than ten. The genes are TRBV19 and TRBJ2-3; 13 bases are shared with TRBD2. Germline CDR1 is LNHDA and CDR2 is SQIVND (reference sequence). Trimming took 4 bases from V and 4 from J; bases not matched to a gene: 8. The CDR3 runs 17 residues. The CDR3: CASSRRLAGGQPDTQYF. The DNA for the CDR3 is TGTGCCAGTAGTAGAAGACTAGCGGGGGGCCAACCAGATACGCAGTATTTT. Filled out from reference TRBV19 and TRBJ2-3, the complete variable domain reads DGGITQSPKYLFRKEGQNVTLSCEQNLNHDAMYWYRQDPGQGLRLIYYSQIVNDFQKGDIAEGYSVSREKKESFPLTVTSAQKNPTAFYLCASSRRLAGGQPDTQYFGPGTRLTVL.

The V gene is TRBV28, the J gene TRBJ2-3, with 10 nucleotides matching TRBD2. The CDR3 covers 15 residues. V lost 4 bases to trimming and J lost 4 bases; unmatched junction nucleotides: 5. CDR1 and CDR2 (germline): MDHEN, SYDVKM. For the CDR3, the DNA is TGTGCCAGCAGTTCGTCCGGGACTAGCGCAGATACGCAGTATTTT. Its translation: CASSSSGTSADTQYF.

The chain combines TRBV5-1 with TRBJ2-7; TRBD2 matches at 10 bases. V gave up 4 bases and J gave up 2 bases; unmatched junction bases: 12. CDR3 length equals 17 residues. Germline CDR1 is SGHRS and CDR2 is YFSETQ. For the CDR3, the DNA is TGCGCCAGCAGCCCAGGACTAGCGGCAGCCCGGACCTACGAGCAGTACTTC. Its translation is CASSPGLAAARTYEQYF.

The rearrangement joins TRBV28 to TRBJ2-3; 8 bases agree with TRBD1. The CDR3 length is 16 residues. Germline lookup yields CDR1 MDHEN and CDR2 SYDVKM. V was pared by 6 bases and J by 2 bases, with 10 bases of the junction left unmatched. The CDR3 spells CASRRQGFRNTDTQYF. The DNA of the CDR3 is TGTGCCAGCAGGCGACAGGGGTTTAGGAACACAGATACGCAGTATTTT.

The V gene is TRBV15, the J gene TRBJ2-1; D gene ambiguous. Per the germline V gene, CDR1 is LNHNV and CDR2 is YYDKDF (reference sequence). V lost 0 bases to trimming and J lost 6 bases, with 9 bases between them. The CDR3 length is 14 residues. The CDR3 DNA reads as TGTGCCACCAGCAGAGATGGGCAAGGCAATGAGCAGTTCTTC. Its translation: CATSRDGQGNEQFF.

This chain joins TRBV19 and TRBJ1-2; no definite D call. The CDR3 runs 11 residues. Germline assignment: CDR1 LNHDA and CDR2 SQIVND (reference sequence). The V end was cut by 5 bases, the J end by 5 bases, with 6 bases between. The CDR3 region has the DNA TGTGCCAGTAGTTCTCGGTATGGCTACACCTTC. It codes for CASSSRYGYTF.

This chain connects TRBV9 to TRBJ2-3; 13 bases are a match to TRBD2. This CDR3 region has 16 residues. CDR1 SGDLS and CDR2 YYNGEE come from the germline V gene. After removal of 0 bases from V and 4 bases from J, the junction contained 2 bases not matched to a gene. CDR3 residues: CASSVETSGGSDTQYF. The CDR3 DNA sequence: TGTGCCAGCAGCGTAGAGACTAGCGGGGGGTCAGATACGCAGTATTTT.

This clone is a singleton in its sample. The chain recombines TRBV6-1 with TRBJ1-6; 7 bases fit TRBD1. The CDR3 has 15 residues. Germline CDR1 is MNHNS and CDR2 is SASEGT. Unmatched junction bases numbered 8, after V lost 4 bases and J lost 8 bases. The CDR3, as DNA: TGTGCCAGCAGTGGATACAGGGGTGGGGATTCACCCCTCCACTTT. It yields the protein CASSGYRGGDSPLHF.

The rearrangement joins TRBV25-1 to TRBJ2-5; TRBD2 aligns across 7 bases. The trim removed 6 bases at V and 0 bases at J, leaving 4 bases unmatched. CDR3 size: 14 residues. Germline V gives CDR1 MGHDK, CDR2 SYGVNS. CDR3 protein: CASRFSGYQETQYF. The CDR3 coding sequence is TGTGCCAGCAGGTTTAGCGGGTACCAAGAGACCCAGTACTTC.

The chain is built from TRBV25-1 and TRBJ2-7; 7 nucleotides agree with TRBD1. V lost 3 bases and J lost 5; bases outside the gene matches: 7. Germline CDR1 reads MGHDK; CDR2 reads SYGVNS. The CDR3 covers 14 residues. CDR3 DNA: TGTGCCAGCAGTGATTCGACAGGGTCGGACGAGCAGTACTTC. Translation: CASSDSTGSDEQYF.

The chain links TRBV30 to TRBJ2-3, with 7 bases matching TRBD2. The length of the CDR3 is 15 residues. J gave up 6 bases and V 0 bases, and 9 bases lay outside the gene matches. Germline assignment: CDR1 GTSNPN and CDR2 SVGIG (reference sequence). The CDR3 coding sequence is TGTGCCTGGAGTGTACGTCGCGGGGGTTCGGATACGCAGTATTTT. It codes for CAWSVRRGGSDTQYF.

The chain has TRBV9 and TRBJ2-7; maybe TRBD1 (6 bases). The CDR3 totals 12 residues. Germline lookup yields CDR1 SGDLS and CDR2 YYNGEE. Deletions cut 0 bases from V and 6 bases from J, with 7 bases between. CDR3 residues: CASSVVGGEQYF. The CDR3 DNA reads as TGTGCCAGCAGCGTAGTAGGGGGCGAGCAGTACTTC.

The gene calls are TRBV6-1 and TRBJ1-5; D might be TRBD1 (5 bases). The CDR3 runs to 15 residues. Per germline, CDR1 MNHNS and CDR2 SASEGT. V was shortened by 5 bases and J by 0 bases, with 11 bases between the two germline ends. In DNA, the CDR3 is TGTGCCAGCAGTCTCGGGGGGTATAGCAATCAGCCCCAGCATTTT. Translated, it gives CASSLGGYSNQPQHF.

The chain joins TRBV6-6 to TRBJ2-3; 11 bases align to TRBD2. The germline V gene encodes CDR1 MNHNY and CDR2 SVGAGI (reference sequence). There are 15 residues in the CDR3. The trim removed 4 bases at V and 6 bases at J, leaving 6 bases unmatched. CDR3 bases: TGTGCCAGCAGTTTTTCTAGCGGGGGGTTGGATACGCAGTATTTT. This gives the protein CASSFSSGGLDTQYF.